The 32 T cell receptor beta chains given below trace back to one sample, sequenced in a study of cytomegalovirus exposure and HLA in healthy donors (dated by TCRdb to between 2016 and 2019). Library construction relied on the immunoSEQ multiplex PCR assay. A mixture of 60 forward primers for TCR Vbeta segments and 13 reverse primers for TCR Jbeta segments was used in the multiplex PCR. The table was pulled from immuneACCESS by TCRdb, which kept in-frame rearrangements only. Such tables lose some clones; where checked, under half of the loss comes from unresolved V genes, and the rest has no known cause. For this sample the table gives roughly 130,000 clones, of which over 75% were detected only once. The ten top clones hold roughly 5% of the sample. Input material: PBMCs. The receptor set was obtained from a man aged 25 to 40 in good health and CMV-seronegative.

Here the CDR3 reads CASSSPKGRGFGGELFF. CDR3 nucleotides: TGTGCCAGCAGCTCCCCTAAGGGCAGGGGGTTCGGCGGGGAGCTGTTTTTT. V is TRBV7-2 and J is TRBJ2-2, with 7 bases identical to TRBD1. The ends lost 4 bases at V and 7 bases at J; junction bases unmatched: 15. The length of the CDR3 is 17 residues. In germline, CDR1 is SGHTA, CDR2 FQGNSA.

The chain employs TRBV28 and TRBJ2-2, with TRBD1 matching 9 bases. The V segment lost 6 bases and the J segment 7 bases; nucleotides outside the gene matches: 12. This CDR3 region has 16 residues. Per the germline V gene, CDR1 is MDHEN and CDR2 is SYDVKM. The CDR3 bases are TGTGCCAGCAGATCCCCGGGGACAGGGTTTATCGGGGAGCTGTTTTTT. This encodes CASRSPGTGFIGELFF. The full variable domain, completed using reference TRBV28 and TRBJ2-2, is DVKVTQSSRYLVKRTGEKVFLECVQDMDHENMFWYRQDPGLGLRLIYFSYDVKMKEKGDIPEGYSVSREKKERFSLILESASTNQTSMYLCASRSPGTGFIGELFFGEGSRLTVL.

V gene TRBV18 combines with J gene TRBJ1-1; 9 bases map to TRBD1. Germline assignment: CDR1 KGHSH and CDR2 LQKENI. Trimming removed 1 base from V and 3 bases from J; junction bases left unmatched: 0. This CDR3 is built from 14 residues. The CDR3 DNA reads TGTGCCAGCTCACCACGACAGGGGGACACTGAAGCTTTCTTT. This gives the protein CASSPRQGDTEAFF.

The genes are TRBV7-9 and TRBJ1-5; tentatively, D is TRBD1 (5 bases). Germline-derived CDR1 and CDR2 are SEHNR and FQNEAQ (reference sequence). The CDR3 is made up of 13 amino acids. The V end was cut by 5 bases, the J end by 4 bases, with 9 bases between. CDR3 DNA sequence: TGTGCCAGCAGCACAGGAGGGAATCAGCCCCAGCATTTT. Encoded protein: CASSTGGNQPQHF.

The gene calls are TRBV9 and TRBJ1-4; 9 bases are shared with TRBD1. Germline V CDR1 and CDR2: SGDLS, YYNGEE. Trimming at V came to 0 bases and at J to 8 bases, leaving 2 bases not matched to a gene. The CDR3 length is 14 residues. CDR3 nucleotides: TGTGCCAGCAGCGTAGGACAGGGGGGGGAAAAACTGTTTTTT. It is translated as CASSVGQGGEKLFF.

In its sample, this clone was seen a few times. This chain uses TRBV29-1 with TRBJ2-3; 7 bases agree with TRBD2. Germline loops: CDR1 SQVTM, CDR2 ANQGSEA. CDR3 length equals 13 residues. Trimming at V came to 3 bases and at J to 4 bases, leaving 4 bases not matched to a gene. DNA of the CDR3: TGCAGCGTTGAGGAGAGCGGGGCAGATACGCAGTATTTT. It yields the protein CSVEESGADTQYF.

This rearrangement joins TRBV28 to TRBJ1-1; D unclear. Germline values: CDR1 MDHEN, CDR2 SYDVKM. The V end lost 7 bases, the J end lost 1 base, and 10 bases lay between the germline ends. This CDR3 is built from 13 residues. CDR3 in DNA: TGTGCCAGCAAAGGTTCGGGGAACACTGAAGCTTTCTTT. Amino acid sequence: CASKGSGNTEAFF.

This chain connects TRBV7-9 to TRBJ2-7, with TRBD2 as a possible D gene (6 bases). The CDR3 runs to 15 residues. V lost 3 bases to trimming and J lost 2 bases, with 14 bases between them. CDR1 and CDR2 (germline): SEHNR, FQNEAQ (reference sequence). The CDR3 nucleotides read TGTGCCAGCAGCTTCGGGGGAGGTCGCACCTACGAGCAGTACTTC. Its translation: CASSFGGGRTYEQYF.

As DNA, the CDR3 is TGTGCCAGCGGGCCTCAGGGGGCCGGGGAGCTGTTTTTT. It encodes CASGPQGAGELFF. The V and J genes are TRBV7-9 and TRBJ2-2, with TRBD1 identical over 7 bases. This CDR3 contains 13 residues. With 8 bases clipped from V and 6 bases from J, the junction kept 6 bases outside the gene matches. The germline gives CDR1 SEHNR, CDR2 FQNEAQ (reference sequence).

This clone was seen a single time. The J gene is TRBJ2-1, the V gene TRBV25-1, with D maybe TRBD1 (5 bases). This CDR3 has 17 residues. Germline CDR1 reads MGHDK; CDR2 reads SYGVNS. V was trimmed by 1 base and J by 0 bases, leaving 13 bases between them. CDR3 protein: CASSELGAESSYNEQFF. CDR3 DNA sequence: TGTGCCAGCAGTGAATTAGGGGCGGAGAGCTCCTACAATGAGCAGTTCTTC.

The chain has TRBV18 and TRBJ2-5; maybe TRBD2 (5 bases). Germline lookup yields CDR1 KGHSH and CDR2 LQKENI. V was shortened by 1 base and J by 4 bases, with 19 bases between the two germline ends. The CDR3 runs to 17 residues. For the CDR3, the DNA is TGTGCCAGCTCACCACAGAAGCTGGGTAGCGCTATAGAGACCCAGTACTTC. This sequence encodes CASSPQKLGSAIETQYF.

A few counts support this clone. The chain couples TRBV7-2 to TRBJ2-1; TRBD2 matches 9 bases. Germline V gene sequence: CDR1 SGHTA, CDR2 FQGNSA. This CDR3 has 15 amino acids. V lost 2 bases, J lost 3 bases, and 2 bases stayed unmatched. CDR3 sequence: CASSLLAGNYNEQFF. CDR3 coding DNA: TGTGCCAGCAGCTTACTAGCGGGAAACTACAATGAGCAGTTCTTC. The full variable domain, with the rest looked up from reference TRBV7-2 and TRBJ2-1, is GAGVSQSPSNKVTEKGKDVELRCDPISGHTALYWYRQSLGQGLEFLIYFQGNSAPDKSGLPSDRFSAERTGGSVSTLTIQRTQQEDSAVYLCASSLLAGNYNEQFFGPGTRLTVL.

The chain uses TRBV27 and TRBJ2-3, with 7 positions matching TRBD1. Losses at the gene ends were 3 bases for V and 1 base for J; bases not matched to a gene: 7. The CDR3 runs to 16 residues. Germline CDR1 MNHEY, CDR2 SMNVEV (reference sequence). This CDR3 reads CASSLPTGKGTDTQYF. CDR3 DNA: TGTGCCAGCAGTTTGCCGACAGGGAAAGGCACAGATACGCAGTATTTT.

The rearrangement uses TRBV10-3 and TRBJ2-7; 7 bases align to TRBD2. CDR1 ENHRY and CDR2 SYGVKD come from the germline V gene. This CDR3 has 13 amino acids. CDR3 coding DNA: TGTGCAGCGGCGGGGGACGGGTCCTACGAGCAGTACTTC. It codes for CAAAGDGSYEQYF.

This rearrangement joins TRBV19 to TRBJ1-1; 7 positions agree with TRBD1. The CDR3 is 13 amino acids. The trim removed 6 bases at V and 3 bases at J, leaving 4 bases unmatched. Germline V gives CDR1 LNHDA, CDR2 SQIVND (reference sequence). CDR3 sequence reads: CASSRGTDTEAFF. The DNA for the CDR3 is TGTGCCAGTAGCCGAGGGACAGACACTGAAGCTTTCTTT.

The chain has TRBV7-2 and TRBJ2-5; D may be TRBD2 (6 bases). CDR1 is SGHTA, CDR2 FQGNSA, per germline. V dropped 5 bases and J dropped 5 bases, with 12 bases sitting between them. This CDR3 comprises 13 residues. The CDR3 is CASSGTSKETQYF. The CDR3 DNA is TGTGCCAGCAGCGGAACTAGCAAGGAGACCCAGTACTTC.

The sample holds a few counts of this clone. The chain recombines TRBV28 with TRBJ2-5; TRBD2 aligns across 10 bases. This CDR3 region has 15 residues. Germline V lookup: CDR1 MDHEN, CDR2 SYDVKM. The V gene end was trimmed by 5 bases and the J gene end by 5 bases; junction bases not matched to a gene: 8. Here the CDR3 reads CASSRRSSGGETQYF. CDR3 DNA sequence: TGTGCCAGCAGTCGACGATCTAGCGGGGGTGAGACCCAGTACTTC.

On this clone: Other DNA sequences within the sample encode an identical CDR3. The chain joins TRBV5-6 to TRBJ2-7; maybe TRBD1 (5 bases). Trimming cost V 2 bases and J 10 bases, with 16 bases left between them. The germline gives CDR1 SGHDT, CDR2 YYEEEE. This CDR3 has 13 amino acids. CDR3 DNA: TGTGCCAGCAGCTTAGGACATCCGGGCGAACAGTACTTC. Translated: CASSLGHPGEQYF.

This chain uses TRBV30 with TRBJ2-6; D is perhaps TRBD2 (6 bases). Trimming took 4 bases from V and 0 from J, leaving 19 bases between them. This CDR3 has 18 amino acids. The germline gives CDR1 GTSNPN, CDR2 SVGIG (reference sequence). Here the CDR3 reads CAWTPVGGGSSGANVLTF. The CDR3 DNA reads TGTGCCTGGACCCCGGTTGGGGGAGGTAGCTCTGGGGCCAACGTCCTGACTTTC.

The chain combines TRBV28 with TRBJ2-7; perhaps TRBD2 as D (6 bases). Between the trimmed V and J ends, which lost 7 bases and 3 bases, there was a span of 10 bases. The CDR3 has 12 amino acids. CDR1 and CDR2 (germline): MDHEN, SYDVKM. DNA of the CDR3: TGTGCCAGCAACCCGGAGGGCTACGAGCAGTACTTC. As protein: CASNPEGYEQYF.

This rearrangement joins TRBV6-5 to TRBJ2-1, with TRBD2 matching 7 bases. Germline V gene data show CDR1 as MNHEY and CDR2 as SVGAGI. V shed 0 bases and J 5 bases; nucleotides not matched to a gene: 4. The CDR3 has 15 amino acids. The chain's CDR3 is CASSYSRGGHNEQFF. For the CDR3, the DNA is TGTGCCAGCAGTTACTCGCGGGGAGGGCACAATGAGCAGTTCTTC.

This clone was seen just once. This sequence joins TRBV7-2 and TRBJ1-3; D call uncertain. There are 17 residues in the CDR3. CDR1 SGHTA and CDR2 FQGNSA come from the germline V gene. Trimming pared 4 bases from V and 0 bases from J, leaving 16 bases between. The CDR3 nucleotides read TGTGCCAGCAGCTCACAACTTCCGGGGAGCTCTGGAAACACCATATATTTT. Translation: CASSSQLPGSSGNTIYF.

The chain couples TRBV7-2 to TRBJ2-7, with 9 bases aligning to TRBD2. V trimming: 6 bases; J trimming: 7 bases; junction bases outside the gene matches: 10. CDR1 and CDR2 from the germline V gene are SGHTA and FQGNSA. This CDR3 region has 14 residues. As DNA, the CDR3 is TGTGCCAGCAGAAGAGCGGGGGGCCGGTGGGAGCAGTACTTC. Its protein product is CASRRAGGRWEQYF.

The CDR3 sequence: CASSTQGGNQPQHF. Written as DNA, the CDR3 is TGTGCCAGCAGCACCCAGGGGGGCAATCAGCCCCAGCATTTT. This chain links TRBV9 with TRBJ1-5, with 7 bases aligning to TRBD1. The CDR3 runs 14 residues. V lost 4 bases and J lost 2; bases outside the gene matches: 3. The germline gives CDR1 SGDLS, CDR2 YYNGEE.

The CDR3 nucleotides are TGTGCCAGCAGCGTTTCTAGCGCCGGAACCTACGAGCAGTACTTC. Translation: CASSVSSAGTYEQYF. This chain uses TRBV9 with TRBJ2-7; TRBD2 is a possible D gene (6 bases). This CDR3 region has 15 residues. Germline V CDR1 and CDR2: SGDLS, YYNGEE. The ends were cut back, 2 bases at V and 2 bases at J, with 14 bases in the middle.

The chain joins TRBV9 to TRBJ1-3; D is perhaps TRBD1 (5 bases). CDR1 is SGDLS and CDR2 is YYNGEE in the germline V gene. V shed 8 bases and J shed 0 bases, with 12 bases lying between them. The length of the CDR3 is 14 residues. DNA for the CDR3: TGTGCCAGTCCACTCGACAGCTCTGGAAACACCATATATTTT. Protein sequence: CASPLDSSGNTIYF.

This clone came up a few times. The chain employs TRBV7-6 and TRBJ2-5; 7 positions agree with TRBD2. This CDR3 is built from 16 residues. Germline CDR1 reads SGHVS; CDR2 reads FNYEAQ. J lost 4 bases, V lost 6 bases, and 14 bases had no gene match. The CDR3 nucleotides are TGTGCCAGCAGTTTGCCTCCACGTACTAGCGCAGAGACCCAGTACTTC. This encodes CASSLPPRTSAETQYF. Looking up the rest from reference TRBV7-6 and TRBJ2-5 gives the full variable domain: GAGVSQSPRYKVTKRGQDVALRCDPISGHVSLYWYRQALGQGPEFLTYFNYEAQQDKSGLPNDRFSAERPEGSISTLTIQRTEQRDSAMYRCASSLPPRTSAETQYFGPGTRLLVL.

This clone was counted a single time. This chain joins TRBV9 and TRBJ2-5; 7 bases line up with TRBD1. The CDR3 covers 15 residues. V trimming: 3 bases; J trimming: 5 bases; junction bases outside the gene matches: 10. The germline V gene encodes CDR1 SGDLS and CDR2 YYNGEE. Here the CDR3 reads CASSEMGQSSETQYF. In DNA, the CDR3 is TGTGCCAGCAGCGAAATGGGACAGAGCTCTGAGACCCAGTACTTC.

CDR3 nucleotides: TGTGCCATCAGTGAGTCCATCGGGAGGGGGAACACTGAAGCTTTCTTT. It encodes CAISESIGRGNTEAFF. The chain joins TRBV10-3 to TRBJ1-1; D is possibly TRBD1 (5 bases). The CDR3 has 16 residues. Germline V gene data show CDR1 as ENHRY and CDR2 as SYGVKD. Between the trimmed V and J ends, which lost 0 bases and 1 base, there was a span of 12 bases.

This sequence joins TRBV4-1 and TRBJ2-1; 8 bases match TRBD1. V lost 4 bases to trimming and J lost 4 bases; unmatched junction nucleotides: 3. The CDR3 covers 14 residues. From germline, CDR1 is MGHRA and CDR2 YSYEKL. The CDR3 sequence: CASSPGQDYNEQFF. DNA of the CDR3: TGCGCCAGCAGCCCGGGACAGGATTACAATGAGCAGTTCTTC.

The table lists this clone with a few counts. The gene calls are TRBV28 and TRBJ2-5; D is unresolved. Trimming removed 0 bases from V and 5 bases from J, with 10 bases in between. CDR3 length: 14 residues. Germline CDR1 is MDHEN and CDR2 is SYDVKM. In nucleotides, the CDR3 is TGTGCCAGCAGTTTATGGATCGGGTTGGAGACCCAGTACTTC. Translation gives CASSLWIGLETQYF.

This chain uses TRBV5-1 with TRBJ2-1; 9 nucleotides agree with TRBD1. In germline, CDR1 is SGHRS, CDR2 YFSETQ. Trimming took 6 bases from V and 4 from J; bases not matched to a gene: 8. This CDR3 spans 15 amino acids. The CDR3 nucleotides are TGCGCCAGCAAAAACCGGGACAGGGTGTACAATGAGCAGTTCTTC. Translating gives CASKNRDRVYNEQFF.